The 26 T cell receptor beta chains given below trace back to one sample, sequenced in a study of T cell responses to AZD1222 COVID-19 vaccine. Assay: immunoSEQ multiplex PCR; the TCRdb copy retains only in-frame clones and omits some. Of fewer than 200,000 clones in the sample, around nine tenths were seen once. Sequencing used peripheral blood, obtained on day 0 of AZD1222 vaccination. The receptors derive from an adult in good health.

The rearrangement uses TRBV6-5 and TRBJ2-7; D call uncertain. This CDR3 has 15 residues. V was trimmed by 5 bases and J by 0 bases, leaving 14 bases between them. Germline assignment: CDR1 MNHEY and CDR2 SVGAGI. Here the CDR3 DNA reads TGTGCCAGCAGTCCGGGCCCCCTGAGCTCCTACGAGCAGTACTTC. As protein: CASSPGPLSSYEQYF.

This rearrangement joins TRBV6-5 to TRBJ2-7, with D perhaps matching TRBD1 (6 bases). CDR1 and CDR2 from the germline V gene are MNHEY and SVGAGI. Between the trimmed V and J ends, which lost 10 bases and 0 bases, there was a span of 10 bases. The CDR3 spans 12 residues. The CDR3 coding sequence is TGTGCCACCCGGACAGTCTCCTACGAGCAGTACTTC. It is translated as CATRTVSYEQYF.

The J gene is TRBJ1-2, the V gene TRBV28, with a possible D match to TRBD1 (6 bases). CDR1 is MDHEN, CDR2 SYDVKM, per germline. V was shortened by 6 bases and J by 2 bases, with 13 bases between the two germline ends. This CDR3 is 14 amino acids long. CDR3 DNA sequence: TGTGCCAGCAGATCCGGGACAACCAACTATGGCTACACCTTC. Translating gives CASRSGTTNYGYTF.

This chain uses TRBV7-6 with TRBJ2-3; TRBD2 is a possible D gene (5 bases). Germline V gene data show CDR1 as SGHVS and CDR2 as FNYEAQ. There are 13 residues in the CDR3. The V and J ends lost 4 bases and 2 bases respectively, with 7 bases between them. This chain's CDR3 is CASSSEDTDTQYF. Written as DNA, the CDR3 is TGTGCCAGCAGCTCGGAGGACACAGATACGCAGTATTTT.

This clone was seen only once. The chain has TRBV7-8 and TRBJ2-2; D may be TRBD2 (6 bases). Trimming cost V 7 bases and J 2 bases, with 20 bases left between them. Germline V gene data show CDR1 as SGHVS and CDR2 as FQNEAQ. This CDR3 comprises 17 residues. The CDR3 DNA is TGTGCCAGCACCCAAGCCCGAGTAGCGGACAACACCGGGGAGCTGTTTTTT. It codes for CASTQARVADNTGELFF.

This clone was recorded once. The chain links TRBV19 to TRBJ2-1, with 8 bases aligning to TRBD1. The length of the CDR3 is 14 residues. Trimming at V came to 7 bases and at J to 7 bases, leaving 9 bases not matched to a gene. CDR1 and CDR2 from the germline V gene are LNHDA and SQIVND (reference sequence). As DNA, the CDR3 is TGTGCCAGTAACGGGGACAGGCTCAGGAATGAGCAGTTCTTC. Its translation: CASNGDRLRNEQFF.

The genes are TRBV19 and TRBJ1-2, with no clear D. The CDR3 is made up of 14 amino acids. The ends were cut back, 4 bases at V and 2 bases at J, with 11 bases in the middle. Germline values: CDR1 LNHDA, CDR2 SQIVND (reference sequence). The CDR3 here is CASSRGHLNYGYTF. The CDR3 DNA follows: TGTGCCAGTAGTAGAGGTCATTTAAACTATGGCTACACCTTC.

The chain combines TRBV7-9 with TRBJ2-1, with 8 bases matching TRBD2. This CDR3 has 15 amino acids. The ends lost 5 bases at V and 6 bases at J; junction bases unmatched: 9. Germline V gene data show CDR1 as SEHNR and CDR2 as FQNEAQ (reference sequence). CDR3 loop: CASSRSGNSPNEQFF. The CDR3 DNA sequence: TGTGCCAGCAGCCGTAGCGGGAATTCGCCCAATGAGCAGTTCTTC.

This clone occurred once. This chain joins TRBV4-1 and TRBJ1-1, with D unclear. V gave up 4 bases and J gave up 1 base, with 13 bases separating them. The CDR3 extends over 15 amino acids. Looked up from germline, CDR1 is MGHRA and CDR2 is YSYEKL. CDR3 in DNA: TGCGCCAGCAGCCCCGAGTCGGTTAGGAACACTGAAGCTTTCTTT. Residues: CASSPESVRNTEAFF.

This clone was seen a single time. The V call is TRBV7-9, the J call TRBJ1-2; 7 positions agree with TRBD1. CDR1 is SEHNR, CDR2 FQNEAQ, per germline (reference sequence). This CDR3 region has 13 residues. The V gene end was trimmed by 0 bases and the J gene end by 8 bases; junction bases not matched to a gene: 3. The CDR3 loop reads CASSLAQGNGYTF. DNA of the CDR3: TGTGCCAGCAGCTTAGCACAGGGGAACGGCTACACCTTC.

This chain uses TRBV3-1 (or the pseudogene TRBV3-2) with TRBJ1-3; TRBD1 is a possible D gene (5 bases). Germline CDR1 and CDR2: LGHDT and YNNKEL (reference sequence). The V gene lost 2 bases and the J gene lost 0 bases, with 20 bases spanning the gap. This CDR3 contains 19 residues. CDR3 amino acids: CASSQIIAGPPFSGNTIYF. The CDR3 DNA is TGTGCCAGCAGCCAAATTATTGCGGGACCGCCTTTCTCTGGAAACACCATATATTTT.

About this clone itself: Additional DNA sequences in this sample encode the identical CDR3. The CDR3: CASSLGQAGNTIYF. The CDR3 coding sequence is TGTGCCAGCAGCTTAGGGCAAGCTGGAAACACCATATATTTT. The V gene is TRBV7-9, the J gene TRBJ1-3; D call uncertain. CDR1 and CDR2 (germline): SEHNR, FQNEAQ (reference sequence). Trimming removed 1 base at V and 2 bases at J, with 6 bases between. CDR3 size: 14 residues. Drawing the rest from reference TRBV7-9 and TRBJ1-3, the complete variable domain is DTGVSQNPRHKITKRGQNVTFRCDPISEHNRLYWYRQTLGQGPEFLTYFQNEAQLEKSRLLSDRFSAERPKGSFSTLEIQRTEQGDSAMYLCASSLGQAGNTIYFGEGSWLTVV.

V gene TRBV7-8 combines with J gene TRBJ2-7, with 7 bases aligning to TRBD1. Germline V gene lookup returns CDR1 SGHVS and CDR2 FQNEAQ. The V segment lost 4 bases and the J segment 4 bases; nucleotides outside the gene matches: 10. There are 15 residues in the CDR3. DNA for the CDR3: TGTGCCAGCAGCTCACTGACCGGGACAGAATACGAGCAGTACTTC. Translating gives CASSSLTGTEYEQYF.

This clone was recorded a few times. The CDR3 nucleotides are TGTGCCAGCAGCGTATCAGCAACCAGCTCCTACGAGCAGTACTTC. Translating gives CASSVSATSSYEQYF. The rearrangement uses TRBV9 and TRBJ2-7; D not certain. The CDR3 has 15 residues. V lost 1 base, J lost 0 bases, and 11 bases lay in between. Germline CDR1 SGDLS, CDR2 YYNGEE.

The chain recombines TRBV7-9 with TRBJ2-2; D unclear. The germline V gene encodes CDR1 SEHNR and CDR2 FQNEAQ (reference sequence). V dropped 5 bases and J dropped 0 bases, with 10 bases sitting between them. This CDR3 has 15 amino acids. This CDR3 reads CASSPGRTNTGELFF. CDR3 DNA: TGTGCCAGCAGCCCAGGACGGACGAACACCGGGGAGCTGTTTTTT.

This chain uses TRBV30 with TRBJ2-1, with a possible D match to TRBD2 (6 bases). The CDR3 consists of 14 residues. Trimming took off 1 base at V and 9 bases at J, with 16 bases between the two ends. CDR1 is GTSNPN, CDR2 SVGIG, per germline (reference sequence). In DNA form, the CDR3 reads TGTGCCTGGAGTGCGGGGCTAGCGAGCGGTGAGCAGTTCTTC. Amino acid sequence: CAWSAGLASGEQFF.

The rearrangement joins TRBV7-9 to TRBJ1-1, with 7 bases fitting TRBD1. The CDR3 is 15 residues long. In germline, CDR1 is SEHNR, CDR2 FQNEAQ (reference sequence). Trimming cost V 4 bases and J 2 bases; bases outside gene matches: 7. The CDR3 sequence is CASSYQDRLNTEAFF. Here the CDR3 DNA reads TGTGCCAGCAGCTACCAGGACAGGTTAAACACTGAAGCTTTCTTT.

The chain links TRBV27 to TRBJ1-2; TRBD1 matches at 9 bases. The germline CDR1 and CDR2 sequences are MNHEY and SMNVEV (reference sequence). After removal of 5 bases from V and 8 bases from J, the junction contained 21 bases not matched to a gene. The CDR3 consists of 18 residues. CDR3 sequence reads: CASSPILAVGTGFRGYTF. Here the CDR3 DNA reads TGTGCCAGCAGTCCAATACTTGCCGTGGGGACAGGGTTTCGCGGCTACACCTTC.

The J gene is TRBJ2-5, the V gene TRBV18; D is possibly TRBD2 (5 bases). Trimming cost V 3 bases and J 5 bases, with 13 bases left between them. The germline V gene encodes CDR1 KGHSH and CDR2 LQKENI. CDR3 length: 14 amino acids. This chain's CDR3 is CASSPWGVAETQYF. For the CDR3, the DNA is TGTGCCAGCTCACCGTGGGGAGTTGCGGAGACCCAGTACTTC.

The J gene is TRBJ2-2, the V gene TRBV24-1, with a tentative D call TRBD1 (5 bases). CDR3 length equals 15 residues. V shed 6 bases and J shed 4 bases, with 14 bases lying between them. Germline V gene sequence: CDR1 KGHDR, CDR2 SFDVKD. CDR3 nucleotides: TGTGCCACCAGTACAGCAGGGTCGGGCACCGGGGAGCTGTTTTTT. The encoded protein is CATSTAGSGTGELFF.

This chain uses TRBV30 with TRBJ1-2; D gene ambiguous. The V end lost 2 bases, the J end lost 5 bases, and 15 bases lay between the germline ends. CDR1 and CDR2 (germline): GTSNPN, SVGIG (reference sequence). This CDR3 has 14 residues. The DNA for the CDR3 is TGTGCCTGGAGTCTGCCTCATATCCTGTATGGCTACACCTTC. Amino acid sequence: CAWSLPHILYGYTF.

The chain joins TRBV7-9 to TRBJ2-1; 14 nucleotides agree with TRBD2. V was clipped by 4 bases and J by 4 bases; unmatched bases: 3. CDR1 and CDR2 (germline): SEHNR, FQNEAQ (reference sequence). The CDR3 has 16 residues. This chain's CDR3 is CASSWGLAGVYNEQFF. CDR3 coding DNA: TGTGCCAGCAGCTGGGGACTAGCGGGAGTGTACAATGAGCAGTTCTTC. Variable domain in full (rest from reference TRBV7-9 and TRBJ2-1): DTGVSQNPRHKITKRGQNVTFRCDPISEHNRLYWYRQTLGQGPEFLTYFQNEAQLEKSRLLSDRFSAERPKGSFSTLEIQRTEQGDSAMYLCASSWGLAGVYNEQFFGPGTRLTVL.

The chain has TRBV2 and TRBJ2-7; the match to TRBD1 covers 10 bases. This CDR3 contains 15 residues. V dropped 8 bases and J dropped 4; count of bases not matched to a gene: 11. The germline V gene has CDR1 SNHLY and CDR2 FYNNEI. The CDR3 DNA follows: TGTGCCAGCGTGACAGGGGGCCGAGCCGTTTACGAGCAGTACTTC. Its protein product is CASVTGGRAVYEQYF.

This clone appeared a single time. This chain uses TRBV19 with TRBJ1-1; D not certain. The CDR3 totals 13 residues. The V end lost 0 bases, the J end lost 3 bases, and 5 bases lay between the germline ends. Germline V gives CDR1 LNHDA, CDR2 SQIVND (reference sequence). CDR3 bases: TGTGCCAGTAGTATAGACAGGTACACTGAAGCTTTCTTT. It encodes CASSIDRYTEAFF.

This chain connects TRBV11-3 to TRBJ2-7; D is unresolved. V lost 0 bases and J 3 bases, leaving 6 bases between the germline ends. CDR1 is SGHNT and CDR2 is YENEEA in the germline V gene. The CDR3 loop spans 13 amino acids. The CDR3 bases are TGTGCCAGCAGCTTAGAAGAAGGCTACGAGCAGTACTTC. Its translation: CASSLEEGYEQYF.

This chain joins TRBV29-1 and TRBJ2-2; TRBD2 matches at 9 bases. The CDR3 contains 13 residues. V was pared by 7 bases and J by 7 bases, with 7 bases of the junction left unmatched. CDR1 SQVTM and CDR2 ANQGSEA come from the germline V gene. CDR3 protein: CSGLISGSGELFF. CDR3 DNA: TGCAGCGGACTTATTAGCGGGAGCGGGGAGCTGTTTTTT.